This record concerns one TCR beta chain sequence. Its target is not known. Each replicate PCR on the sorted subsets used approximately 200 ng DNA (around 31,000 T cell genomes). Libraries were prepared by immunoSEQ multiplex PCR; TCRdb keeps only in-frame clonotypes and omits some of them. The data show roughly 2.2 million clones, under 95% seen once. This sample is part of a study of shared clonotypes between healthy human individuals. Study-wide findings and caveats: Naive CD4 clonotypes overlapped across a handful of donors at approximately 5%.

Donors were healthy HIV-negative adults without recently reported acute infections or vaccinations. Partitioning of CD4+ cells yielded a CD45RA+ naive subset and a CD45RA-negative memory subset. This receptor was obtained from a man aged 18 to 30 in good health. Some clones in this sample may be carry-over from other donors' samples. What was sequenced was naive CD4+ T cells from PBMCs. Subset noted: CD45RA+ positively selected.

The CDR3 sequence: CASSRIGKGTYSYEQYF. The CDR3 DNA reads TGTGCCAGCAGCCGGATTGGCAAAGGGACTTACTCCTACGAGCAGTACTTC. The rearrangement links TRBV28 to TRBJ2-7; D is possibly TRBD2 (6 bases). This CDR3 spans 17 amino acids. V lost 6 bases and J lost 0, with 21 bases in between. The germline V gene has CDR1 MDHEN and CDR2 SYDVKM.